Below are 22 T cell receptor beta chains sequenced from a single sample in a study of blood T cells in healthy people across ages (dated by TCRdb to about 2015). Library method: 5' RACE. Sequenced on an Illumina HiSeq 2500. A second PCR of about 6 to 11 cycles was performed with a sample-barcoded 5' primer and a J-beta primer mix. The public reads were reanalyzed by TCRdb: fastp trimming at Q25, MiXCR alignment, in-frame beta chains only. Rows with a matching CDR3 protein are joined into one entry that keeps the most common DNA and genes. This sample comprises about 1.8 million distinct CDR3 sequences, just under 50% of them detected only once. The ten largest clonotypes hold less than 2.5% of the sample. The sequenced material came from blood. These receptors were collected from a woman aged 40-49 years in good health.

This clonotype has a handful of counts. This chain joins TRBV20-1 and TRBJ2-3, with D possibly being TRBD2 (5 bases). The CDR3 totals 14 residues. Germline V gives CDR1 DFQATT, CDR2 SNEGSKA (reference sequence). V lost 1 base and J 0 bases, leaving 8 bases between the germline ends. The CDR3 region has the DNA TGCAGTGCTAGAGTCCGGACTAGCACAGATACGCAGTATTTT. As protein: CSARVRTSTDTQYF.

This rearrangement joins TRBV7-2 to TRBJ2-3; TRBD2 matches 10 bases. The CDR3 length is 18 residues. With V trimmed by 4 bases and J by 0 bases, 10 bases remained unmatched. The germline CDR1 and CDR2 sequences are SGHTA and FQGNSA. CDR3: CASSYAPLAGLSTDTQYF. The CDR3, as DNA: TGTGCCAGCAGCTACGCCCCACTAGCGGGGCTTAGCACAGATACGCAGTATTTT.

This clonotype was counted a few times. The CDR3 reads CASSLTGGVTDTQYF. The CDR3 DNA reads as TGTGCCAGCAGTTTAACCGGGGGAGTCACAGATACGCAGTATTTT. The chain recombines TRBV28 with TRBJ2-3, with D perhaps TRBD2 (6 bases). Trimming left V 2 bases short and J 2 bases short, with 11 bases between. The CDR3 is 15 amino acids. The germline CDR1 and CDR2 sequences are MDHEN and SYDVKM.

The V and J genes are TRBV6-5 and TRBJ2-5; maybe TRBD1 (5 bases). Germline CDR1 and CDR2: MNHEY and SVGAGI. V gave up 7 bases and J gave up 1 base, with 16 bases separating them. The CDR3 runs 15 residues. The CDR3, as DNA: TGTGCCAGCACCTACGCCGTGGGGCCCCAAGAGACCCAGTACTTC. Protein: CASTYAVGPQETQYF.

This clonotype showed up just once. The chain carries TRBV2 and TRBJ2-7; D not resolved. The CDR3 totals 19 residues. Trimming stripped 4 bases from V and 5 bases from J, with 30 bases between. Per the germline V gene, CDR1 is SNHLY and CDR2 is FYNNEI. The CDR3: CASSGGMGKKNQRSDEQYF. The CDR3 bases are TGTGCCAGCAGTGGTGGTATGGGGAAAAAGAACCAGAGGAGTGACGAGCAGTACTTC.

This chain connects TRBV28 to TRBJ2-1; the D is unclear. With 7 bases removed from V and 4 bases from J, the gap between germline ends came to 11 bases. This CDR3 contains 13 residues. In germline, CDR1 is MDHEN, CDR2 SYDVKM. CDR3 DNA sequence: TGTGCCAGCACCCAGACAAAGTACAATGAGCAGTTCTTC. Protein sequence: CASTQTKYNEQFF. Looking up the rest from reference TRBV28 and TRBJ2-1 gives the full variable domain: DVKVTQSSRYLVKRTGEKVFLECVQDMDHENMFWYRQDPGLGLRLIYFSYDVKMKEKGDIPEGYSVSREKKERFSLILESASTNQTSMYLCASTQTKYNEQFFGPGTRLTVL.

The genes are TRBV4-3 and TRBJ2-3; no definite D call. This CDR3 is built from 20 residues. Trimming removed 2 bases at V and 2 bases at J, with 26 bases between. The germline V gene has CDR1 LGHNA and CDR2 YSLEER. The CDR3 bases are TGCGCCAGCAGCCAATTTCCCCAGGTCGCGGTACGGGCCTCCACAGATACGCAGTATTTT. Protein product: CASSQFPQVAVRASTDTQYF.

This chain links TRBV29-1 with TRBJ2-7; 7 bases agree with TRBD1. Germline V gene lookup returns CDR1 SQVTM and CDR2 ANQGSEA. The V and J ends lost 1 base and 6 bases, in that order; junction bases with no gene match: 6. The CDR3 totals 13 residues. The CDR3 sequence is CSVEGDRAPEQYF. The CDR3 DNA reads TGCAGCGTTGAAGGAGACAGGGCACCCGAGCAGTACTTC.

This clonotype turned up a few times. The J gene is TRBJ2-1, the V gene TRBV28, with D possibly TRBD1 on 5 matching bases. This CDR3 is built from 15 residues. The V gene lost 7 bases and the J gene lost 4 bases, with 17 bases spanning the gap. Germline CDR1 is MDHEN and CDR2 is SYDVKM. The CDR3 loop is CASTLSGASYNEQFF. CDR3 in DNA: TGTGCCAGCACCTTAAGTGGGGCTTCTTACAATGAGCAGTTCTTC.

This clonotype has a handful of counts. The chain combines TRBV20-1 with TRBJ2-5, with D perhaps TRBD1 (6 bases). Per germline, CDR1 DFQATT and CDR2 SNEGSKA (reference sequence). The ends were cut back, 0 bases at V and 6 bases at J, with 20 bases in the middle. CDR3 length equals 16 residues. This chain's CDR3 is CSARDPNRETIKTQYF. The CDR3 DNA sequence: TGCAGTGCTAGAGATCCCAACAGGGAAACGATAAAGACCCAGTACTTC.

A few counts support this clonotype. The chain is built from TRBV28 and TRBJ2-5; D perhaps matches TRBD1 (6 bases). The CDR3 is 18 amino acids. Deletions cut 5 bases from V and 3 bases from J, with 25 bases between. Per the germline V gene, CDR1 is MDHEN and CDR2 is SYDVKM. The CDR3 DNA follows: TGTGCCAGCAGTCTTGCTTTGACAGGTTGGACTTCTAAAGAGACCCAGTACTTC. Its protein product is CASSLALTGWTSKETQYF.

The V and J genes are TRBV6-5 and TRBJ2-2; possibly TRBD2 for D (6 bases). V was cut by 8 bases and J by 6 bases, with 16 bases left in between. Germline V gene lookup returns CDR1 MNHEY and CDR2 SVGAGI. This CDR3 is built from 14 residues. CDR3 amino acids: CASFQVGGSGELFF. In DNA form, the CDR3 reads TGTGCCAGCTTCCAAGTGGGGGGTTCCGGGGAGCTGTTTTTT.

The genes are TRBV20-1 and TRBJ1-1; D is uncertain. Germline V gene data show CDR1 as DFQATT and CDR2 as SNEGSKA (reference sequence). The V and J ends lost 2 bases and 7 bases respectively, with 11 bases between them. This CDR3 is 12 amino acids long. CDR3 protein: CSARRGALEAFF. CDR3 in DNA: TGCAGTGCTAGAAGAGGCGCCCTTGAAGCTTTCTTT.

In this sample, this clonotype turned up a few times. This chain joins TRBV7-9 and TRBJ2-3, with D perhaps TRBD2 (5 bases). Trimming shortened V by 6 bases and J by 3 bases, and 19 bases separated the two germline ends. CDR1 is SEHNR and CDR2 is FQNEAQ in the germline V gene (reference sequence). The CDR3 is 16 amino acids. CDR3 sequence reads: CASSNGRALATDTQYF. CDR3 sequence (DNA): TGTGCCAGCAGTAACGGACGTGCTTTAGCGACAGATACGCAGTATTTT.

This clonotype was observed a handful of times. The V gene is TRBV6-2 or TRBV6-3, the J gene TRBJ2-5; D might be TRBD1 (5 bases). The CDR3 is made up of 14 amino acids. Trimming pared 7 bases from V and 4 bases from J, leaving 16 bases between. Germline lookup yields CDR1 MNHEY and CDR2 SVGEGT. The CDR3 here is CASKNARGLETQYF. The CDR3 region has the DNA TGTGCCAGCAAAAACGCAAGGGGTTTAGAGACCCAGTACTTC.

The genes are TRBV6-5 and TRBJ2-5; a weak D match, TRBD1 (6 bases). Germline CDR1 reads MNHEY; CDR2 reads SVGAGI. The CDR3 totals 14 residues. V was trimmed by 6 bases and J by 2 bases, leaving 13 bases between them. In DNA form, the CDR3 reads TGTGCCAGCAGGACGACCGACAGGCAAGAGACCCAGTACTTC. Encoded protein: CASRTTDRQETQYF.

V is TRBV2 and J is TRBJ2-3; D is undetermined. Trimming pared 8 bases from V and 3 bases from J, leaving 12 bases between. This CDR3 is 13 amino acids long. Germline V gives CDR1 SNHLY, CDR2 FYNNEI. CDR3 loop: CASAARETDTQYF. Here the CDR3 DNA reads TGTGCCAGCGCGGCTAGGGAAACAGATACGCAGTATTTT. The full variable domain, rest sourced from reference TRBV2 and TRBJ2-3, is EPEVTQTPSHQVTQMGQEVILRCVPISNHLYFYWYRQILGQKVEFLVSFYNNEISEKSEIFDDQFSVERPDGSNFTLKIRSTKLEDSAMYFCASAARETDTQYFGPGTRLTVL.

Of note for this clonotype: The junction does not match germline at one end; this may be a read error. The V call is TRBV7-2, the J call TRBJ2-5; 8 bases match TRBD2. Looked up from germline, CDR1 is SGHTA and CDR2 is FQGNSA. The CDR3 sequence is 15 residues long. The CDR3: CASSRGASGQEAQYF. The DNA for the CDR3 is TGTGCCAGCAGCCGCGGCGCTAGCGGGCAAGAGGCCCAGTACTTC.

In this sample, this clonotype turned up a few times. At one of its ends the junction is not consistent with the germline gene, which may arise from a read error. The V gene is TRBV3-1, the J gene TRBJ2-5; TRBD2 matches 9 bases. CDR1 and CDR2 from the germline V gene are LGHDT and YNNKEL (reference sequence). CDR3 size: 15 residues. CDR3 region: CASSQGPSGAETQYF. CDR3 in DNA: TGTGCCAGCAGTCAAGGCCCTAGCGGGGCAGAGACCCAGTACTTC.

This clonotype was picked up a small number of times. V and J are TRBV28 and TRBJ2-3; TRBD2 aligns across 9 bases. V lost 3 bases, J lost 2 bases, and 12 bases stayed unmatched. This CDR3 is built from 18 residues. CDR1 MDHEN and CDR2 SYDVKM come from the germline V gene. CDR3 coding DNA: TGTGCCAGCAGTTTTCCCGTCCCTAGCGGGGATGACACAGATACGCAGTATTTT. Translated: CASSFPVPSGDDTDTQYF.

There are a few counts of this clonotype. Its ends do not fully match the called genes, so a read error is possible. The chain recombines TRBV2 with TRBJ2-1; D perhaps matches TRBD2 (6 bases). This CDR3 spans 15 amino acids. Germline CDR1 and CDR2: SNHLY and FYNNEI. This CDR3 is CASSDGTPSYNEQFF. The CDR3 bases are TGTGCTAGCAGTGACGGGACTCCGTCCTACAATGAGCAGTTCTTC.

This chain joins TRBV6-1 and TRBJ1-4; no clear D gene. The CDR3 spans 14 residues. V lost 3 bases, J lost 5 bases, and 10 bases lay in between. Germline loops: CDR1 MNHNS, CDR2 SASEGT. As DNA, the CDR3 is TGTGCCAGCAGTGAGGCAGACATCAATGAAAAACTGTTTTTT. It translates to CASSEADINEKLFF.